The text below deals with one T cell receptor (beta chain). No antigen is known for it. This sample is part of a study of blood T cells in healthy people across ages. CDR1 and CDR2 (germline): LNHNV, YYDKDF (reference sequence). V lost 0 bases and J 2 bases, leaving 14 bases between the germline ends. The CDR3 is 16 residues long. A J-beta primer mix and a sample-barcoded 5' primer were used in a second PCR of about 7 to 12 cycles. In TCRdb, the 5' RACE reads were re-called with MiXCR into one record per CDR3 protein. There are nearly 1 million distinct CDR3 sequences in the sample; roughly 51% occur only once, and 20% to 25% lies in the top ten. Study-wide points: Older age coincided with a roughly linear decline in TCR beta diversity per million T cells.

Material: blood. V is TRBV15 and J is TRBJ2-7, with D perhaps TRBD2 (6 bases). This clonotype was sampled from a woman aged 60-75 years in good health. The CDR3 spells CATSRDSGRITYEQYF. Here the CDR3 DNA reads TGTGCCACCAGCAGAGACTCAGGGAGGATTACCTACGAGCAGTACTTC.